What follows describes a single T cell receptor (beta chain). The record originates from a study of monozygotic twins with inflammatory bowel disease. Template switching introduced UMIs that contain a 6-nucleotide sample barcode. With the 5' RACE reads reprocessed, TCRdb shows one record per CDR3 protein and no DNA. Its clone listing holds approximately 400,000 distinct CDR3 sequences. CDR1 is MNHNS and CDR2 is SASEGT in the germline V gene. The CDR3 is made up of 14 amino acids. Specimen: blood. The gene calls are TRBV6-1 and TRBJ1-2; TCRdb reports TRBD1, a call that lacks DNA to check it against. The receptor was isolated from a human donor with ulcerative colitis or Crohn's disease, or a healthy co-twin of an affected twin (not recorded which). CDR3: CASSGQGFHYGYTF.